This T cell receptor (beta chain) emerged from a study of identical twins. A word on this clonotype: Its antigen is not identified.

Germline CDR1 SQVTM, CDR2 ANQGSEA. The V gene lost 2 bases and the J gene lost 1 base, with 15 bases spanning the gap. The CDR3 covers 16 residues. Broader study findings: The same donors were not followed; conclusions instead depended on cross-sectional statistical analysis. A lower insertion count was a feature of abundant cord blood beta clonotypes, with no such feature in memory repertoires.

Template switching, a step in the protocol, added a universal primer site, and cDNA carried unique molecular identifiers. Via MiXCR, TCRdb re-called the 5' RACE reads, giving one row per CDR3 protein. The sample records 500,000 to 650,000 distinct CDR3 sequences, under 25% being singletons. This sample also belongs to another study, concerning yellow fever vaccine responses in identical twins.

The sequencing input was CD4+ T cells sorted from blood. The V gene is TRBV29-1, the J gene TRBJ2-1; D remains ambiguous. The origin of this receptor is a woman aged 18-29 years in good health. In DNA, the CDR3 is TGCAGCGTTGAATGGGCATTCGGCAGTTCCTACAATGAGCAGTTCTTC. Its translation: CSVEWAFGSSYNEQFF.